Detailed here is one TCR beta chain. Primers included in the PCR were 60 Vbeta and 13 Jbeta primers. The protocol was immunoSEQ multiplex PCR, while the TCRdb copy is restricted to in-frame clones and leaves out a portion. The table lists around 210,000 clones, approximately 85% of them singletons. The record originates from a study of cytomegalovirus exposure and HLA in healthy donors. The V gene's germline CDR1 is SGHRS and CDR2 YFSETQ. The V gene end was trimmed by 2 bases and the J gene end by 7 bases; junction bases not matched to a gene: 11. The CDR3 length is 15 residues. The TCR originated in a girl aged 2-10 years in good health and CMV-seronegative. The V gene is TRBV5-1, the J gene TRBJ1-2, with 7 bases lining up with TRBD1. Sequencing used PBMCs. This CDR3 is CASSFNEGALSGYTF. The CDR3 bases are TGCGCCAGCAGCTTCAACGAGGGGGCTTTAAGTGGCTACACCTTC.